Included here is one T cell receptor beta chain sequence, with context. What it binds is not known. This sample is drawn from a study of T cell repertoires in cytomegalovirus infection. TCRdb reprocessed the reads with MiXCR, giving one entry per CDR3 protein. The sample lists tens of thousands of distinct CDR3 sequences, 20% to 25% seen once, with around a sixth in the top ten. The CDR3 spans 12 residues. V lost 5 bases, J lost 7 bases, and 8 bases lay in between. The germline V gene encodes CDR1 SGHAT and CDR2 FQDESV (reference sequence). The clonotype originates from a human donor in good health (CMV status not recorded). Some clones in this sample may be carry-over from other donors' samples. Sequencing input: PBMCs, sequenced either directly or after in vitro stimulation (not recorded which). V gene TRBV11-1 combines with J gene TRBJ2-2, with D unresolved. For the CDR3, the DNA is TGTGCCAGCAGCCAAGGCGGCGGGGAGCTGTTTTTT. It codes for CASSQGGGELFF.